These 27 T cell receptor beta chains share one sample of origin, sequenced in a study of cytomegalovirus exposure and HLA in healthy donors (dated by TCRdb to 2016 to 2017). Receptors were amplified or captured by the immunoSEQ multiplex PCR assay. For the multiplex PCR, a mixture combining 60 forward primers for TCR Vbeta segments and 13 reverse primers for TCR Jbeta segments was used. TCRdb's version of the immuneACCESS table is confined to in-frame rearrangements and falls short of the full clone set. An unresolved V gene accounts for under half of the shortfall where checked; the remainder is of unknown origin. In this sample the table shows almost 200,000 clones, 70% to 80% of which occur a single time. Together, the top ten hold 0.35% to 0.5% of the sample. Material: PBMCs. The receptor source for this set is a male donor in good health and CMV-seropositive.

The chain recombines TRBV4-2 with TRBJ1-1, with unresolved D. The germline CDR1 and CDR2 sequences are LGHNA and YNFKEQ. Deletions cut 3 bases from V and 0 bases from J, with 11 bases between. This CDR3 has 15 residues. DNA of the CDR3: TGTGCCAGCAGCCAGGTAGAGACACTGAACACTGAAGCTTTCTTT. Encoded protein: CASSQVETLNTEAFF.

For the CDR3, the DNA is TGTGCCATCAGCCCGGGACAGGGAAACACTGAAGCTTTCTTT. This codes for CAISPGQGNTEAFF. The chain couples TRBV10-3 to TRBJ1-1; 9 positions match TRBD1. Germline V gene data show CDR1 as ENHRY and CDR2 as SYGVKD. The V gene end was trimmed by 6 bases and the J gene end by 2 bases; junction bases not matched to a gene: 4. This CDR3 has 14 amino acids.

This chain connects TRBV5-1 to TRBJ2-2, with D possibly matching TRBD1 (6 bases). CDR1 and CDR2 (germline): SGHRS, YFSETQ. With 1 base removed from V and 4 bases from J, the gap between germline ends came to 11 bases. There are 15 residues in the CDR3. The chain's CDR3 is CASSLNRVATGELFF. The CDR3 DNA is TGCGCCAGCAGCTTGAACAGGGTAGCCACCGGGGAGCTGTTTTTT.

This clone was picked up a small number of times. The chain carries TRBV2 and TRBJ1-1; 8 bases are shared with TRBD1. V shed 5 bases, J shed 5 bases, and the junction held 4 bases outside the gene matches. CDR1 and CDR2 (germline): SNHLY, FYNNEI. The CDR3 consists of 13 residues. The CDR3 nucleotides are TGTGCCAGCAGTAACAGGGGGGGAACTGAAGCTTTCTTT. The encoded protein is CASSNRGGTEAFF.

This sequence joins TRBV7-3 and TRBJ1-1, with a tentative D call TRBD1 (5 bases). The V end was cut by 4 bases, the J end by 1 base, with 7 bases between. The CDR3 sequence is 13 residues long. Looked up from germline, CDR1 is SGHTA and CDR2 is FQGTGA. This CDR3 reads CASSSDRNTEAFF. In DNA form, the CDR3 reads TGTGCCAGCAGCTCCGACAGGAACACTGAAGCTTTCTTT.

The V and J genes are TRBV7-9 and TRBJ1-5; TRBD1 aligns across 7 bases. V shed 1 base and J 6 bases; nucleotides not matched to a gene: 6. Germline CDR1 SEHNR, CDR2 FQNEAQ (reference sequence). The CDR3 consists of 15 residues. CDR3 amino acids: CASSLVGGSSQPQHF. In DNA, the CDR3 is TGTGCCAGCAGCTTAGTAGGGGGCAGTTCTCAGCCCCAGCATTTT.

The CDR3 nucleotides are TGTGCCTGGAGTGTACTCGGGGGGACTAGTAAGCTAAATGAGCAGTTCTTC. Its protein is CAWSVLGGTSKLNEQFF. J is TRBJ2-1 and V is TRBV30, with TRBD2 identical over 8 bases. V gave up 0 bases and J gave up 7 bases; unmatched junction bases: 14. The CDR3 sequence is 17 residues long. The germline CDR1 and CDR2 sequences are GTSNPN and SVGIG (reference sequence).

The chain couples TRBV10-3 to TRBJ1-5; possible D gene TRBD1, 5 bases. Deletions cut 2 bases from V and 2 bases from J, with 16 bases between. The CDR3 consists of 17 residues. Germline V gives CDR1 ENHRY, CDR2 SYGVKD. The CDR3 region has the DNA TGTGCCATCAGTGAGGAGTTTGGGGGGGTAGGCAATCAGCCCCAGCATTTT. Its translation: CAISEEFGGVGNQPQHF.

The gene calls are TRBV29-1 and TRBJ2-7, with 9 bases that match TRBD1. Germline lookup yields CDR1 SQVTM and CDR2 ANQGSEA. V trimming: 6 bases; J trimming: 3 bases; junction bases outside the gene matches: 3. CDR3 length equals 12 residues. DNA of the CDR3: TGCAGCGTACAGGGGGCCAACTACGAGCAGTACTTC. Protein product: CSVQGANYEQYF.

This clone was detected only a few times. J is TRBJ1-1 and V is TRBV19; possibly TRBD1 for D (6 bases). Deletions cut 4 bases from V and 8 bases from J, with 11 bases between. In germline, CDR1 is LNHDA, CDR2 SQIVND (reference sequence). The length of the CDR3 is 12 residues. The CDR3 DNA sequence: TGTGCCAGTAGTACCAGGACAGCAGAAGCTTTCTTT. Translated: CASSTRTAEAFF.

This clone was counted a single time. The rearrangement uses TRBV29-1 and TRBJ2-3, with 9 bases that match TRBD2. With 6 bases clipped from V and 5 bases from J, the junction kept 12 bases outside the gene matches. This CDR3 has 15 amino acids. Per germline, CDR1 SQVTM and CDR2 ANQGSEA. Here the CDR3 reads CSVTTLAGLGDTQYF. Written as DNA, the CDR3 is TGCAGCGTCACGACTCTAGCGGGGTTAGGAGATACGCAGTATTTT.

This sequence joins TRBV7-6 and TRBJ2-2, with 9 bases identical to TRBD1. J gave up 3 bases and V 0 bases, and 8 bases lay outside the gene matches. There are 18 residues in the CDR3. Per the germline V gene, CDR1 is SGHVS and CDR2 is FNYEAQ. DNA for the CDR3: TGTGCCAGCAGCTTAGCCTCTGCCGGGACAGGGCACACCGGGGAGCTGTTTTTT. Amino acids: CASSLASAGTGHTGELFF. Drawing the rest from reference TRBV7-6 and TRBJ2-2, the complete variable domain is GAGVSQSPRYKVTKRGQDVALRCDPISGHVSLYWYRQALGQGPEFLTYFNYEAQQDKSGLPNDRFSAERPEGSISTLTIQRTEQRDSAMYRCASSLASAGTGHTGELFFGEGSRLTVL.

The chain links TRBV11-3 to TRBJ2-1, with D perhaps TRBD2 (6 bases). V was cut by 3 bases and J by 3 bases, with 12 bases left in between. The length of the CDR3 is 15 residues. CDR1 is SGHNT and CDR2 is YENEEA in the germline V gene. The CDR3 nucleotides read TGTGCCAGCAGCTTCGGGAGAGTCAGCTACAATGAGCAGTTCTTC. Protein product: CASSFGRVSYNEQFF.

The rearrangement links TRBV19 to TRBJ2-1; D unresolved. In germline, CDR1 is LNHDA, CDR2 SQIVND (reference sequence). Trimming cost V 0 bases and J 1 base, with 10 bases left between them. The CDR3 consists of 16 residues. CDR3 sequence reads: CASSIDPATSYNEQFF. The CDR3, as DNA: TGTGCCAGTAGTATAGATCCCGCGACTTCCTACAATGAGCAGTTCTTC.

For this clone: Other DNA sequences in the sample encode the same CDR3. The chain recombines TRBV7-2 with TRBJ2-5, with 9 nucleotides matching TRBD1. The V segment lost 1 base and the J segment 2 bases; nucleotides outside the gene matches: 2. Per the germline V gene, CDR1 is SGHTA and CDR2 is FQGNSA. The length of the CDR3 is 15 residues. The CDR3 DNA follows: TGTGCCAGCAGCTTAGGGGACAGGGATCAAGAGACCCAGTACTTC. It encodes CASSLGDRDQETQYF. The whole variable domain, remainder taken from reference TRBV7-2 and TRBJ2-5, is GAGVSQSPSNKVTEKGKDVELRCDPISGHTALYWYRQSLGQGLEFLIYFQGNSAPDKSGLPSDRFSAERTGGSVSTLTIQRTQQEDSAVYLCASSLGDRDQETQYFGPGTRLLVL.

Regarding this clone: A read error may account for a junction end that differs from germline. The chain uses TRBV7-9 and TRBJ1-2; 7 bases line up with TRBD1. This CDR3 is 15 amino acids long. CDR1 and CDR2 (germline): SEHNR, FQNEAQ (reference sequence). CDR3 DNA sequence: TGTTCCAGCAGCTTAGCCTTAGACAGGGTCTATGGCTACACCTTC. Amino acids: CSSSLALDRVYGYTF.

The J gene is TRBJ2-7, the V gene TRBV4-2; 8 nucleotides align to TRBD2. The germline V gene has CDR1 LGHNA and CDR2 YNFKEQ. V was pared by 0 bases and J by 5 bases, with 6 bases of the junction left unmatched. CDR3 length equals 15 residues. The CDR3 is CASSQDSEAGDEQYF. CDR3 nucleotides: TGTGCCAGCAGCCAAGATTCGGAAGCGGGAGACGAGCAGTACTTC.

The V and J genes are TRBV19 and TRBJ1-1; 9 nucleotides match TRBD1. The CDR3 has 13 residues. Germline CDR1 is LNHDA and CDR2 is SQIVND (reference sequence). With V trimmed by 7 bases and J by 6 bases, 6 bases remained unmatched. The CDR3 sequence: CASTGQGTAEAFF. CDR3 DNA: TGTGCCAGTACGGGACAGGGCACGGCTGAAGCTTTCTTT.

This clone was found a few times. V is TRBV27 and J is TRBJ1-2; perhaps TRBD1 as D (6 bases). The ends were cut back, 0 bases at V and 4 bases at J, with 15 bases in the middle. Germline values: CDR1 MNHEY, CDR2 SMNVEV (reference sequence). The CDR3 sequence is 16 residues long. The CDR3 loop is CASSLSREGHIYGYTF. The CDR3 DNA reads as TGTGCCAGCAGTTTATCGAGGGAGGGACATATCTATGGCTACACCTTC.

This sequence joins TRBV4-1 and TRBJ2-1; TRBD1 matches 9 bases. V gave up 1 base and J gave up 3 bases; unmatched junction bases: 7. CDR1 MGHRA and CDR2 YSYEKL come from the germline V gene. The CDR3 runs to 17 residues. CDR3 loop: CASSQARDRVDYNEQFF. The CDR3 DNA is TGCGCCAGCAGCCAAGCCCGGGACAGGGTGGACTACAATGAGCAGTTCTTC.

This chain connects TRBV5-8 to TRBJ2-5, with D maybe TRBD1 (6 bases). The CDR3 consists of 16 residues. The germline V and J ends were trimmed by 0 bases and 1 base, with 13 bases remaining between them. The V gene's germline CDR1 is SGHTS and CDR2 YDEGEE. In DNA, the CDR3 is TGTGCCAGCAGCTTGGTTGGGGGCACACCCCAAGAGACCCAGTACTTC. Encoded protein: CASSLVGGTPQETQYF.

The CDR3, as DNA: TGTGCCATCAGTACCGTTAGCGGGGGGGCTGGAAGTGGACCGATGAAGTACTTC. Protein product: CAISTVSGGAGSGPMKYF. The chain couples TRBV10-3 to TRBJ2-7; 11 nucleotides agree with TRBD2. Germline loops: CDR1 ENHRY, CDR2 SYGVKD. With V trimmed by 5 bases and J by 11 bases, 23 bases remained unmatched. CDR3 length: 18 residues.

This clone was picked up a small number of times. V usage is TRBV6-5 and J usage is TRBJ2-7; TRBD2 matches 9 bases. Trimming removed 11 bases from V and 1 base from J; junction bases left unmatched: 9. The CDR3 loop spans 14 amino acids. Germline CDR1 MNHEY, CDR2 SVGAGI. The CDR3 spells CASISSGGSYEQYF. The DNA for the CDR3 is TGTGCCTCCATCAGTAGCGGGGGTTCCTACGAGCAGTACTTC.

The V and J genes are TRBV7-8 and TRBJ1-1; TRBD1 might be the D (5 bases). The germline CDR1 and CDR2 sequences are SGHVS and FQNEAQ. Deletions cut 4 bases from V and 1 base from J, with 7 bases between. The CDR3 spans 13 residues. The CDR3 DNA sequence: TGTGCCAGCAGCTCCCAGGGGAACACTGAAGCTTTCTTT. This sequence encodes CASSSQGNTEAFF.

The chain combines TRBV5-4 with TRBJ1-2; D gene uncertain. This CDR3 region has 15 residues. The germline V gene has CDR1 SGHNT and CDR2 YYREEE (reference sequence). Trimming pared 2 bases from V and 6 bases from J, leaving 17 bases between. The CDR3 loop reads CASSFIGEVGNGYTF. The CDR3 region has the DNA TGTGCCAGCAGCTTTATCGGGGAAGTGGGGAATGGCTACACCTTC.

V and J are TRBV10-3 and TRBJ2-3; possibly TRBD2 for D (5 bases). Looked up from germline, CDR1 is ENHRY and CDR2 is SYGVKD. V dropped 10 bases and J dropped 4 bases, with 12 bases sitting between them. The CDR3 totals 12 residues. CDR3 nucleotides: TGTGCCACCCTAGTGGGAGCAGATACGCAGTATTTT. This codes for CATLVGADTQYF.

The chain joins TRBV21-1 to TRBJ2-7; TRBD2, as called in the table, went unchecked against the DNA. TRBV21-1 is noted as a pseudogene. The CDR3 loop spans 16 amino acids. The CDR3 bases are TGTGCCAGCAGCAAAGTTACAGCGGGCCCCTCCTACGAGCAGTACTTC. Translating it yields CASSKVTAGPSYEQYF.